This paragraph reports one T cell receptor beta chain. Looked up from germline, CDR1 is LNHDA and CDR2 is SQIVND (reference sequence). The CDR3 totals 15 residues. With 4 bases removed from V and 0 bases from J, the gap between germline ends came to 10 bases. The data originate from a study of blood T cell repertoires in COVID-19. Study at large: The United States, Italy and Spain supplied acute and convalescent COVID-19 samples.

Original processing methods: Reference gene primer amplification yielded estimated nucleated cell counts. Sequenced by immunoSEQ multiplex PCR; TCRdb stores in-frame clones only, minus some. For V, J and clone size, that table is used; D and trimming come from the DNA. This table has roughly 180,000 clones, more than 65% appearing once. The V call is TRBV19, the J call TRBJ1-5; no firm D call. The sequencing input was peripheral blood. The TCR comes from a woman in her sixties or seventies with COVID-19, enrolled during active disease. The CDR3 DNA sequence: TGTGCCAGTAGTAGATACGGGGATAGCAATCAGCCCCAGCATTTT. The encoded protein is CASSRYGDSNQPQHF.